This T cell receptor (beta chain) came from a study of tumor and adjacent non-tumor tissue in lung cancer. Whole-study context: Patients comprised some eleven adenocarcinoma, a couple of squamous cell carcinoma and 1 small cell lung cancer. About 4.17 million productive TCRbeta reads were obtained per sample on average.

Three rounds of nested PCR, following a modified ARM-PCR protocol, produced the TCRbeta library. TCRdb reprocessed the multiplex PCR reads with MiXCR, giving one entry per CDR3 protein. The sample lists over 100,000 distinct CDR3 sequences; 50% to 70% were seen once. Remarks on this clonotype: Its target is not known. Since the CDR3 does not end with the conserved phenylalanine or tryptophan, this likely comes from a read error.

Germline CDR1 SGHAT, CDR2 FQNNGV. The CDR3 consists of 15 residues. Study-wide findings and caveats: Normal lung showed higher cumulative top 100 clone frequency than tumor.

The template was RNA from unsorted bulk tissue. More than 3 cm separated this lung sample from the edge of the tumor. The chain combines TRBV11-2 with TRBJ1-6; weak D call: TRBD1 (5 bases). Sequencing used distant non-tumor lung tissue. The receptor was derived from a man in his 60s with non-small cell lung cancer. CDR3 sequence: CVSSFSGSDNSPLHY. CDR3 in DNA: TGTGTCAGCAGCTTTTCAGGGAGTGATAATTCACCACTCCACTAT.